The 5 T cell receptor beta chains reported below all come from one sample, sequenced in a study of blood T cell repertoires in COVID-19. Repertoires were generated with immunoSEQ multiplex PCR, while TCRdb's copy carries only in-frame clones and drops some. The sample comprises fewer than 350,000 clones, around 84% of which are singletons, and about 2.5% rests with the top ten. Source material: PBMCs or T cells enriched from blood (not recorded which). The receptor source for this set is a woman aged 50 to 60 who had recovered from COVID-19.

This clone was seen a handful of times. The V gene is TRBV9, the J gene TRBJ1-1; D gene unclear. CDR1 is SGDLS and CDR2 is YYNGEE in the germline V gene. The CDR3 consists of 13 residues. V was shortened by 0 bases and J by 0 bases, with 3 bases between the two germline ends. The CDR3 coding sequence is TGTGCCAGCAGCGTAGCCATGAACACTGAAGCTTTCTTT. Its translation: CASSVAMNTEAFF.

This chain uses TRBV7-2 with TRBJ2-7; D is unresolved. CDR1 is SGHTA, CDR2 FQGNSA, per germline. The CDR3 spans 13 residues. The V end was cut by 1 base, the J end by 3 bases, with 7 bases between. In nucleotides, the CDR3 is TGTGCCAGCAGCTTAGATGCGGTCTACGAGCAGTACTTC. Its protein is CASSLDAVYEQYF.

This clone came up once. CDR3 sequence reads: CASSLRGGKGGYTF. CDR3 coding DNA: TGTGCCAGCAGCTTAAGAGGGGGCAAGGGTGGCTACACCTTC. This chain links TRBV7-2 with TRBJ1-2, with 7 bases lining up with TRBD1. Germline loops: CDR1 SGHTA, CDR2 FQGNSA. Trimming cost V 2 bases and J 7 bases; bases outside gene matches: 7. The length of the CDR3 is 14 residues. The whole variable domain, filled in from reference TRBV7-2 and TRBJ1-2, reads GAGVSQSPSNKVTEKGKDVELRCDPISGHTALYWYRQSLGQGLEFLIYFQGNSAPDKSGLPSDRFSAERTGGSVSTLTIQRTQQEDSAVYLCASSLRGGKGGYTFGSGTRLTVV.

About this clone itself: The sample contains more than one DNA sequence encoding this CDR3. The V and J genes are TRBV28 and TRBJ1-2, with D perhaps matching TRBD1 (5 bases). The CDR3 contains 14 residues. Deletions cut 2 bases from V and 1 base from J, with 8 bases between. Germline lookup yields CDR1 MDHEN and CDR2 SYDVKM. CDR3 bases: TGTGCCAGCAGTTTAGGGGGGGTTAACTATGGCTACACCTTC. Translating it yields CASSLGGVNYGYTF.

The chain combines TRBV5-8 with TRBJ2-2, with 8 positions matching TRBD1. Germline V lookup: CDR1 SGHTS, CDR2 YDEGEE. The CDR3 has 15 residues. The V and J ends lost 4 bases and 2 bases, in that order; junction bases with no gene match: 4. The CDR3 DNA sequence: TGTGCCAGCAGCCTCAGGGGGCTAAACACCGGGGAGCTGTTTTTT. Translating gives CASSLRGLNTGELFF. The variable domain in full, with the rest retrieved from reference TRBV5-8 and TRBJ2-2, is EAGVTQSPTHLIKTRGQQATLRCSPISGHTSVYWYQQALGLGLQFLLWYDEGEERNRGNFPPRFSGRQFPNYSSELNVNALELEDSALYLCASSLRGLNTGELFFGEGSRLTVL.